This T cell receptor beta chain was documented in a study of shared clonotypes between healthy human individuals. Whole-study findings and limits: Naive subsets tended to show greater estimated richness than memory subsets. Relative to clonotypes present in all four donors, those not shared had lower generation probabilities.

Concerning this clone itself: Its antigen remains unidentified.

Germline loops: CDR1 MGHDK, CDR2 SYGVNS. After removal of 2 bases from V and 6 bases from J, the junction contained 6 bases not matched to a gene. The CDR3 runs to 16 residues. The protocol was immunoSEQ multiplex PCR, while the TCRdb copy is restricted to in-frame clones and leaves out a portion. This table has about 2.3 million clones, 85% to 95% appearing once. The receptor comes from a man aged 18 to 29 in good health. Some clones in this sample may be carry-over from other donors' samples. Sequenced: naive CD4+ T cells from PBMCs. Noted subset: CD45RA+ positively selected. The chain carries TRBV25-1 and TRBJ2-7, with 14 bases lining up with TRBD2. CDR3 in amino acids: CASSEKGLAGVREQYF. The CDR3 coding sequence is TGTGCCAGCAGTGAAAAGGGACTAGCGGGAGTACGCGAGCAGTACTTC.